These 25 T cell receptor beta chains were sequenced from one sample in a study of cytomegalovirus exposure and HLA in healthy donors (TCRdb year 2017). The library was obtained by the immunoSEQ multiplex PCR assay. A mixture of 60 forward primers for TCR Vbeta segments and 13 reverse primers for TCR Jbeta segments was used in the multiplex PCR. TCRdb's version of the immuneACCESS table is confined to in-frame rearrangements and falls short of the full clone set. An unresolved V gene accounts for under half of the shortfall where checked; the remainder is of unknown origin. Recorded for this sample are some 220,000 clones; around 78% of them occurred a single time. The ten largest clones capture under 0.6% of the sample. The sequencing sample was made of PBMCs. All receptors derive from a boy between 10 and 17 years old in good health and CMV-seronegative.

A single count supports this clone. The chain links TRBV5-1 to TRBJ2-5; weak D call: TRBD2 (7 bases). Looked up from germline, CDR1 is SGHRS and CDR2 is YFSETQ. V shed 0 bases and J shed 1 base, with 19 bases lying between them. There are 18 residues in the CDR3. Here the CDR3 DNA reads TGCGCCAGCAGCTTGGGGTCTAGCGGAGGGGGATTCCAAGAGACCCAGTACTTC. Translated: CASSLGSSGGGFQETQYF. The variable domain in full, completed from reference TRBV5-1 and TRBJ2-5, reads KAGVTQTPRYLIKTRGQQVTLSCSPISGHRSVSWYQQTPGQGLQFLFEYFSETQRNKGNFPGRFSGRQFSNSRSEMNVSTLELGDSALYLCASSLGSSGGGFQETQYFGPGTRLLVL.

The chain links TRBV7-3 to TRBJ2-1, with 9 nucleotides matching TRBD2. The CDR3 sequence is 15 residues long. With V trimmed by 6 bases and J by 8 bases, 11 bases remained unmatched. The germline V gene has CDR1 SGHTA and CDR2 FQGTGA. The CDR3 bases are TGTGCCAGCAGTTTAGGGGCGGGGGGGCCTCATGAGCAGTTCTTC. Translation: CASSLGAGGPHEQFF.

This clone was counted only a few times. The V and J genes are TRBV30 and TRBJ2-2; maybe TRBD1 (5 bases). Germline CDR1 GTSNPN, CDR2 SVGIG (reference sequence). V lost 4 bases and J 7 bases, leaving 13 bases between the germline ends. This CDR3 is built from 13 residues. CDR3 DNA: TGTGCCTGGACCTCAGGGCCGGACGGGGAGCTGTTTTTT. It specifies CAWTSGPDGELFF.

Written as DNA, the CDR3 is TGCGCCAGCAGCGTCAGGGCAATGAACACTGAAGCTTTCTTT. As protein: CASSVRAMNTEAFF. V gene TRBV4-1 combines with J gene TRBJ1-1, with a tentative D call TRBD1 (5 bases). V lost 5 bases to trimming and J lost 0 bases, with 10 bases between them. Germline lookup yields CDR1 MGHRA and CDR2 YSYEKL. CDR3 size: 14 residues.

The chain joins TRBV19 to TRBJ1-2; no firm D call. Per germline, CDR1 LNHDA and CDR2 SQIVND (reference sequence). V lost 3 bases and J lost 10, with 12 bases in between. The CDR3 consists of 12 residues. This CDR3 is CASSIGSYYYTF. The CDR3 coding sequence is TGTGCCAGTAGTATTGGGTCTTACTACTACACCTTC.

The chain links TRBV4-2 to TRBJ2-7; D is unresolved. Germline CDR1 reads LGHNA; CDR2 reads YNFKEQ. CDR3 length: 16 amino acids. V was cut by 1 base and J by 4 bases, with 17 bases left in between. CDR3 region: CASSQGASPTTYEQYF. The DNA for the CDR3 is TGTGCCAGCAGCCAAGGGGCCTCCCCAACAACGTACGAGCAGTACTTC.

The rearrangement joins TRBV6-5 to TRBJ2-1; 7 bases fit TRBD2. With V trimmed by 6 bases and J by 8 bases, 13 bases remained unmatched. This CDR3 spans 15 amino acids. CDR1 MNHEY and CDR2 SVGAGI come from the germline V gene. The CDR3 DNA reads as TGTGCCAGCAGCCATCTAGCGGAGAACCCGGATGAGCAGTTCTTC. It encodes CASSHLAENPDEQFF.

This chain links TRBV10-3 with TRBJ1-1; maybe TRBD1 (5 bases). V lost 4 bases, J lost 4 bases, and 13 bases lay in between. The CDR3 consists of 14 residues. Germline-derived CDR1 and CDR2 are ENHRY and SYGVKD. The CDR3 here is CAISGRGLSTEAFF. CDR3 coding DNA: TGTGCCATCAGTGGGAGGGGTTTGAGCACTGAAGCTTTCTTT.

In this sample, this clone turned up a few times. The chain couples TRBV19 to TRBJ1-1, with D maybe TRBD1 (5 bases). There are 13 residues in the CDR3. The V end was cut by 4 bases, the J end by 5 bases, with 11 bases between. CDR1 is LNHDA, CDR2 SQIVND, per germline (reference sequence). CDR3 sequence reads: CASSRGRGTEAFF. DNA of the CDR3: TGTGCCAGTAGTAGAGGGAGGGGTACTGAAGCTTTCTTT.

The rearrangement uses TRBV5-4 and TRBJ1-1, with D perhaps matching TRBD1 (6 bases). This CDR3 comprises 16 residues. Germline loops: CDR1 SGHNT, CDR2 YYREEE (reference sequence). Trimming pared 6 bases from V and 0 bases from J, leaving 18 bases between. The CDR3 coding sequence is TGTGCCAGCAAGCCCGGGGACACGGGATTGAACACTGAAGCTTTCTTT. It encodes CASKPGDTGLNTEAFF.

CDR3 nucleotides: TGTGCCACCAGCCCTATTAAAAACACTGAAGCTTTCTTT. Protein product: CATSPIKNTEAFF. The J gene is TRBJ1-1, the V gene TRBV15, with D hard to call. This CDR3 has 13 amino acids. Germline-derived CDR1 and CDR2 are LNHNV and YYDKDF (reference sequence). Trimming shortened V by 5 bases and J by 2 bases, and 9 bases separated the two germline ends.

The chain couples TRBV5-4 to TRBJ1-1; a weak D match, TRBD1 (5 bases). Germline V lookup: CDR1 SGHNT, CDR2 YYREEE (reference sequence). The CDR3 spans 16 residues. V gave up 2 bases and J gave up 0 bases, with 14 bases separating them. CDR3 DNA: TGTGCCAGCAGCTTCGCCCCCTGGGGCATGAACACTGAAGCTTTCTTT. Its translation: CASSFAPWGMNTEAFF.

This clone is a singleton in its sample. The rearrangement joins TRBV2 to TRBJ1-4; D not resolved. This CDR3 region has 15 residues. V was clipped by 4 bases and J by 6 bases, with 15 bases between them. Germline CDR1 SNHLY, CDR2 FYNNEI. CDR3 region: CASSVPGTRDEKLFF. DNA of the CDR3: TGTGCCAGCAGTGTGCCCGGAACCCGGGATGAAAAACTGTTTTTT. The full variable domain, completed using reference TRBV2 and TRBJ1-4, is EPEVTQTPSHQVTQMGQEVILRCVPISNHLYFYWYRQILGQKVEFLVSFYNNEISEKSEIFDDQFSVERPDGSNFTLKIRSTKLEDSAMYFCASSVPGTRDEKLFFGSGTQLSVL.

The chain carries TRBV5-6 and TRBJ2-7; 7 nucleotides align to TRBD2. V lost 1 base and J lost 2; bases outside the gene matches: 15. Germline V gives CDR1 SGHDT, CDR2 YYEEEE. The CDR3 length is 18 residues. This CDR3 reads CASSLRGEGSGRPYEQYF. CDR3 nucleotide sequence: TGTGCCAGCAGCTTGCGAGGGGAGGGGAGCGGGCGACCCTACGAGCAGTACTTC.

The chain joins TRBV2 to TRBJ1-1, with 12 bases matching TRBD1. With V trimmed by 9 bases and J by 2 bases, 4 bases remained unmatched. The CDR3 is 14 residues long. CDR1 SNHLY and CDR2 FYNNEI come from the germline V gene. The DNA for the CDR3 is TGTGCCAGGGGGACAGGGGGCCTAAACACTGAAGCTTTCTTT. Its protein is CARGTGGLNTEAFF. Full variable domain (outside the CDR3, taken from reference TRBV2 and TRBJ1-1): EPEVTQTPSHQVTQMGQEVILRCVPISNHLYFYWYRQILGQKVEFLVSFYNNEISEKSEIFDDQFSVERPDGSNFTLKIRSTKLEDSAMYFCARGTGGLNTEAFFGQGTRLTVV.

The V call is TRBV11-3, the J call TRBJ1-4; perhaps TRBD1 as D (6 bases). The germline V and J ends were trimmed by 4 bases and 1 base, with 10 bases remaining between them. The CDR3 runs to 15 residues. Germline-derived CDR1 and CDR2 are SGHNT and YENEEA. CDR3 in amino acids: CASSSRTVTNEKLFF. CDR3 sequence (DNA): TGTGCCAGCAGCTCCCGGACAGTAACTAATGAAAAACTGTTTTTT.

The chain carries TRBV9 and TRBJ1-1, with a tentative D call TRBD1 (5 bases). The V gene lost 0 bases and the J gene lost 4 bases, with 10 bases spanning the gap. The CDR3 has 14 amino acids. Germline assignment: CDR1 SGDLS and CDR2 YYNGEE. The CDR3 is CASSVDAGRTEAFF. The CDR3 nucleotides read TGTGCCAGCAGCGTAGACGCAGGGCGCACTGAAGCTTTCTTT.

A word on this clone: The junction and the germline gene differ at one end; a read error may be behind it. The genes are TRBV5-4 and TRBJ2-5, with D perhaps TRBD1 (5 bases). The length of the CDR3 is 16 residues. Germline V gene data show CDR1 as SGHNT and CDR2 as YYREEE (reference sequence). The CDR3 DNA reads TGTGCCAGCAACTTGGCCACAGGACGTTCGAGAGAGACCCAGTACTTC. It translates to CASNLATGRSRETQYF.

This clone was counted a single time. The chain combines TRBV7-3 with TRBJ2-1; the D is unclear. Trimming left V 2 bases short and J 1 base short, with 12 bases between. This CDR3 contains 16 residues. Germline V gene lookup returns CDR1 SGHTA and CDR2 FQGTGA. CDR3 loop: CASSLYRQESYNEQFF. The CDR3 DNA is TGTGCCAGCAGCTTATATCGGCAGGAATCCTACAATGAGCAGTTCTTC.

V is TRBV7-9 and J is TRBJ2-2; the match to TRBD1 covers 8 bases. The germline V gene has CDR1 SEHNR and CDR2 FQNEAQ (reference sequence). J gave up 3 bases and V 6 bases, and 12 bases lay outside the gene matches. This CDR3 comprises 17 residues. CDR3 sequence reads: CASSRGRGTGDTGELFF. DNA of the CDR3: TGTGCCAGCAGTCGCGGTAGGGGGACAGGAGACACCGGGGAGCTGTTTTTT.

The chain couples TRBV5-8 to TRBJ1-2; 9 bases align to TRBD1. V shed 6 bases, J shed 1 base, and the junction held 16 bases outside the gene matches. Per the germline V gene, CDR1 is SGHTS and CDR2 is YDEGEE. The CDR3 has 18 amino acids. The CDR3 region is CASTLPGTGSMNNYGYTF. The CDR3, as DNA: TGTGCCAGCACCCTTCCCGGGACAGGGTCAATGAATAACTATGGCTACACCTTC.

CDR3 in amino acids: CASSQLERQPYSGNTIYF. The DNA for the CDR3 is TGCGCCAGCAGTCAATTAGAGAGGCAGCCCTACTCTGGAAACACCATATATTTT. V usage is TRBV23-1 and J usage is TRBJ1-3; D remains unclear. TRBV23-1 is marked as an open reading frame, function uncertain. The CDR3 has 18 residues. Trimming shortened V by 1 base and J by 0 bases, and 16 bases separated the two germline ends.

J is TRBJ2-7 and V is TRBV5-4; 7 nucleotides match TRBD1. The V gene's germline CDR1 is SGHNT and CDR2 YYREEE (reference sequence). V lost 0 bases, J lost 8 bases, and 5 bases stayed unmatched. The CDR3 covers 13 residues. In DNA form, the CDR3 reads TGTGCCAGCAGCTTGGTAGACAGGGAAAAGCAGTACTTC. It translates to CASSLVDREKQYF. The whole variable domain, filled in from reference TRBV5-4 and TRBJ2-7, reads ETGVTQSPTHLIKTRGQQVTLRCSSQSGHNTVSWYQQALGQGPQFIFQYYREEENGRGNFPPRFSGLQFPNYSSELNVNALELDDSALYLCASSLVDREKQYFGPGTRLTVT.

This clone was recorded once. This chain uses TRBV10-1 with TRBJ2-7; 7 nucleotides match TRBD1. The CDR3 totals 14 residues. In germline, CDR1 is WNHNN, CDR2 SYGVQD (reference sequence). Trimming at V came to 6 bases and at J to 4 bases, leaving 9 bases not matched to a gene. CDR3 region: CASSPGTASYEQYF. CDR3 nucleotides: TGCGCCAGCAGCCCAGGGACAGCCAGTTACGAGCAGTACTTC.

This clone was seen once. This chain connects TRBV5-1 to TRBJ2-4; D is possibly TRBD2 (6 bases). Germline CDR1 SGHRS, CDR2 YFSETQ. V was cut by 5 bases and J by 9 bases, with 24 bases left in between. The CDR3 contains 16 residues. CDR3 loop: CASSAKSVRQGGIQYF. The CDR3 nucleotides read TGCGCCAGCAGTGCCAAGTCAGTCCGGCAGGGAGGCATTCAGTACTTC.